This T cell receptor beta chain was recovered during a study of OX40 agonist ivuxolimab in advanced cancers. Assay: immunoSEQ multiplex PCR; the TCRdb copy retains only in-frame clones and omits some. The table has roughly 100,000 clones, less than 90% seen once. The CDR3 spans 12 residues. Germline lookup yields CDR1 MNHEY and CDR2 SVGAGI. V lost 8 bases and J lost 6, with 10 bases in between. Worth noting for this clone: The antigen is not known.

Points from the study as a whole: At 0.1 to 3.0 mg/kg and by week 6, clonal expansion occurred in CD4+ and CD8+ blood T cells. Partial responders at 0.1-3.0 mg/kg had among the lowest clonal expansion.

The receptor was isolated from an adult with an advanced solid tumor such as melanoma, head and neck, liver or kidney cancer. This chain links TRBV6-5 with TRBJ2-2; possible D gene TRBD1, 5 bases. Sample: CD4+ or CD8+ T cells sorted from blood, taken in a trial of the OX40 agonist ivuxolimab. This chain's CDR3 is CASRTTAGELFF. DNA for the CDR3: TGTGCCAGCCGGACAACCGCCGGGGAGCTGTTTTTT.